This TCR beta chain is drawn from a study of T-cell reconstitution after alpha-beta-depleted transplantation in children. The CDR3 totals 12 residues. V was cut by 7 bases and J by 4 bases, with 13 bases left in between. Germline V gene sequence: CDR1 SQVTM, CDR2 ANQGSEA. This clonotype was counted at least ten times. The TCRbeta library was prepared with unique molecular identifiers. Via MiXCR, TCRdb re-called the PCR reads, giving one row per CDR3 protein. The table shows under 750,000 distinct CDR3 sequences, with approximately 22% occurring only once. The chain uses TRBV29-1 and TRBJ1-2, with D perhaps TRBD1 (5 bases). This sample comprised PBMCs, mostly from graft donor cells, obtained 360 days after TCRalphabeta/CD19-depleted stem cell transplant. This sequence originates from a boy under three years old who had a stem cell transplant for acute myeloid leukemia, so the T cells may come from the graft donor. The CDR3 DNA reads TGCAGCGCCGACGGGACCCTCTATGGCTACACCTTC. As protein: CSADGTLYGYTF.